A single T cell receptor (beta chain) is shown here with its context. The CDR3 length is 19 residues. Germline V lookup: CDR1 LNHDA, CDR2 SQIVND (reference sequence). V shed 6 bases and J 6 bases; nucleotides not matched to a gene: 22. This sample is part of a study of blood T cell repertoires in COVID-19. Looking at the study overall: Acute and convalescent COVID-19 specimens originated in the United States, Italy and Spain.

Measured with immunoSEQ multiplex PCR; TCRdb has only the in-frame clones, and not every one. The table has tens of thousands of clones, approximately 81% seen once; the top ten hold approximately 40%. This chain connects TRBV19 to TRBJ2-2; TRBD2 matches 7 bases. The source of this sequence is a man older than 75 with acute or convalescent COVID-19. The sample taken for sequencing was peripheral blood. The CDR3 nucleotides read TGTGCCAGTAGCCCGGGGAGGAGGACTAGGCGGGCTGGTTCCGGGGAGCTGTTTTTT. Translation gives CASSPGRRTRRAGSGELFF.